This T cell receptor beta chain was obtained from a study of T cells in localized non-small cell lung cancer. Measured with immunoSEQ multiplex PCR; TCRdb has only the in-frame clones, and not every one. The sample carries about 56,000 clones, 75% to 90% recorded once. Notes on the study in general: Median around 62 top-100 tumor clones were shared with paired adjacent lung. Longer overall survival accompanied higher blood T cell density.

A note on this clone: Its antigen is still unknown.

Trimming shortened V by 0 bases and J by 5 bases, and 5 bases separated the two germline ends. CDR3 length: 12 amino acids. The germline CDR1 and CDR2 sequences are LNHNV and YYDKDF (reference sequence). The chain uses TRBV15 and TRBJ2-7; no reliable D call. Sequencing was performed on peripheral blood, taken before any cancer treatment. This sequence was found in a woman aged 35 to 75 with stage I lung adenocarcinoma. In nucleotides, the CDR3 is TGTGCCACCAGCAGAGATACCGACGAGCAGTACTTC. Encoded protein: CATSRDTDEQYF.